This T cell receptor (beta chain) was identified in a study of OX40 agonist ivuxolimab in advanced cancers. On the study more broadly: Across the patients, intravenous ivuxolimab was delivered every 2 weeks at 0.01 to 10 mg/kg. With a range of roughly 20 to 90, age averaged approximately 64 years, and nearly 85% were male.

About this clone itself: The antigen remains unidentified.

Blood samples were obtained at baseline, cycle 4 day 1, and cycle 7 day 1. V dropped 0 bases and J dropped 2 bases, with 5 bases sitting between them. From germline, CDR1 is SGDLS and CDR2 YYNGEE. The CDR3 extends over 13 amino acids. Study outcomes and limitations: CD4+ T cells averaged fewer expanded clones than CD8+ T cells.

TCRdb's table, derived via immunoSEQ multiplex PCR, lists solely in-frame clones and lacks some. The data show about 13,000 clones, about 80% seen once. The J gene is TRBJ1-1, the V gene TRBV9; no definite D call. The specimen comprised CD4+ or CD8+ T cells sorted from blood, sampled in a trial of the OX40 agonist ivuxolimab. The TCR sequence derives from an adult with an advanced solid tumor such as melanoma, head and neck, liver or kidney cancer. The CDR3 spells CASSVGKNTEAFF. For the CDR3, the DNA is TGTGCCAGCAGCGTAGGGAAAAACACTGAAGCTTTCTTT.